The rows below give T cell receptor beta chains drawn from one sample of a study of T cell responses to AZD1222 COVID-19 vaccine. Clones were read by immunoSEQ multiplex PCR, and TCRdb kept only the in-frame ones, dropping some. The data hold around 110,000 clones, with roughly 85% observed a single time. This specimen was peripheral blood, taken on day 0 of MenACWY control vaccination. These receptors originate from an adult in good health. The CDR3 runs from the conserved cysteine through the conserved F or W. The D gene is left open where the match is weak. Size values are once, few and many counts, or a class for expanded clones, and some rows have none.

j_call: TRBJ2-5; d_call: TRBD2; cdr3_length: 14; v_call: TRBV5-1; clone_size: .; cdr3_nt: TGCGCCAGCAGCCCCGGACTAGCGGGGCAGACCCAGTACTTC; cdr3_aa: CASSPGLAGQTQYF
j_call: TRBJ2-1; d_call: .; cdr3_length: 15; v_call: TRBV19; clone_size: .; cdr3_nt: TGTGCCAGTAGTAGGGCCTCTGGGGGGTGGAGTGAGCAGTTCTTC; cdr3_aa: CASSRASGGWSEQFF
j_call: TRBJ1-2; d_call: TRBD1; cdr3_length: 17; v_call: TRBV19; clone_size: .; cdr3_nt: TGTGCCAGTAGTATGGTTTACCCCCGGGACAGGGTGAATGGCTACACCTTC; cdr3_aa: CASSMVYPRDRVNGYTF
j_call: TRBJ2-2; d_call: .; cdr3_length: 15; v_call: TRBV18; clone_size: .; cdr3_nt: TGTGCCAGCTCACCACCGGGCTCAGTCACCGGGGAGCTGTTTTTT; cdr3_aa: CASSPPGSVTGELFF
j_call: TRBJ2-7; d_call: .; cdr3_length: 14; v_call: TRBV5-1; clone_size: .; cdr3_nt: TGCGCCAGCAGCTTGGCGGGACGGGTCTACGAGCAGTACTTC; cdr3_aa: CASSLAGRVYEQYF
j_call: TRBJ1-4; d_call: TRBD1; cdr3_length: 14; v_call: TRBV28; clone_size: .; cdr3_nt: TGTGCCAGCAGAGAAGGGACAGGGAATGAAAAACTGTTTTTT; cdr3_aa: CASREGTGNEKLFF
j_call: TRBJ2-2; d_call: TRBD2; cdr3_length: 17; v_call: TRBV9; clone_size: .; cdr3_nt: TGTGCCAGCAGCGTAGCTTTTGACCTGGGAGGGACCGGGGAGCTGTTTTTT; cdr3_aa: CASSVAFDLGGTGELFF
j_call: TRBJ2-5; d_call: .; cdr3_length: 19; v_call: TRBV5-4; clone_size: once; cdr3_nt: TGTGCCAGCAGCTTGGGGCAGGGGAAAAGGGCGGTGTCCTCTGAGACCCAGTACTTC; cdr3_aa: CASSLGQGKRAVSSETQYF
j_call: TRBJ2-3; d_call: .; cdr3_length: 12; v_call: TRBV10-3; clone_size: few; cdr3_nt: TGTGCCATCAGTGTAGAAGCAGATACGCAGTATTTT; cdr3_aa: CAISVEADTQYF
j_call: TRBJ1-5; d_call: TRBD1; cdr3_length: 16; v_call: TRBV16; clone_size: .; cdr3_nt: TGTGCCAGCAACCAACGGGACAGGGTTAGCAATCAGCCCCAGCATTTT; cdr3_aa: CASNQRDRVSNQPQHF
j_call: TRBJ1-1; d_call: .; cdr3_length: 15; v_call: TRBV9; clone_size: .; cdr3_nt: TGTGCCAGCAGCGTTCAGGGAGACATGAACACTGAAGCTTTCTTT; cdr3_aa: CASSVQGDMNTEAFF
j_call: TRBJ2-2; d_call: .; cdr3_length: 15; v_call: TRBV5-4; clone_size: .; cdr3_nt: TGTGCCAGCAGCCAACCGGGACAAAGGACCGGGGAGCTGTTTTTT; cdr3_aa: CASSQPGQRTGELFF
j_call: TRBJ2-1; d_call: TRBD2; cdr3_length: 17; v_call: TRBV28; clone_size: .; cdr3_nt: TGTGCCAGCACTATGGAGGGCGGGGGGGCATCCTACAATGAGCAGTTCTTC; cdr3_aa: CASTMEGGGASYNEQFF
j_call: TRBJ2-5; d_call: TRBD2; cdr3_length: 14; v_call: TRBV24-1; clone_size: .; cdr3_nt: TGTGCCACCATTGACCGGACTAGCGAAGAGACCCAGTACTTC; cdr3_aa: CATIDRTSEETQYF
j_call: TRBJ1-4; d_call: TRBD1; cdr3_length: 16; v_call: TRBV7-9; clone_size: once; cdr3_nt: TGTGCCAGCAGCTTAGGCCCCGGGACAGGGAGAGAAAAACTGTTTTTT; cdr3_aa: CASSLGPGTGREKLFF
j_call: TRBJ1-2; d_call: TRBD1; cdr3_length: 16; v_call: TRBV6-2/TRBV6-3; clone_size: .; cdr3_nt: TGTGCCAGCAGTTCCCCGACAGGGCGGTTGGTCTATGGCTACACCTTC; cdr3_aa: CASSSPTGRLVYGYTF
j_call: TRBJ1-1; d_call: .; cdr3_length: 11; v_call: TRBV20-1; clone_size: .; cdr3_nt: TGCAGTGCTTCTAGATTTAATGAAGCTTTCTTT; cdr3_aa: CSASRFNEAFF
j_call: TRBJ1-2; d_call: TRBD1; cdr3_length: 17; v_call: TRBV6-1; clone_size: .; cdr3_nt: TGTGCCAGCAGTGCCCGCCGGGACAGGGGGATTAACTATGGCTACACCTTC; cdr3_aa: CASSARRDRGINYGYTF
j_call: TRBJ1-4; d_call: .; cdr3_length: 15; v_call: TRBV7-9; clone_size: few; cdr3_nt: TGTGCCAGCAGCCGGACAACCCAAGGAAATGAAAAACTGTTTTTT; cdr3_aa: CASSRTTQGNEKLFF
j_call: TRBJ1-2; d_call: TRBD1; cdr3_length: 16; v_call: TRBV4-2; clone_size: once; cdr3_nt: TGTGCCAGCAGCCAAGGAAGGCAGGGGGGATTCTATGGCTACACCTTC; cdr3_aa: CASSQGRQGGFYGYTF